These 17 T cell receptor beta chains were all obtained from the same sample, sequenced in a study of regulatory T cells in long-lasting Graves disease. The sample's time point: newly diagnosed GD, antithyroid drugs for less than 3 months. From PBMCs, RNA was extracted and then used to make the TCR library. Researchers made TCR beta libraries by using iRepertoire HTBI primers and running Arm-PCR on CDR3 regions. A single record per CDR3 protein comes from TCRdb applying MiXCR to the multiplex PCR reads. The sample has about 530,000 distinct CDR3 sequences, roughly a sixth seen once. This sample also belongs to another study, concerning T cells in Graves' hyperthyroidism and ophthalmopathy.

The sequences come from peripheral blood mononuclear cells (PBMCs), collected at new diagnosis, from a patient treated with antithyroid drugs. Source of these receptors: a woman aged 40-65 years with Graves disease.

This clonotype was seen at least ten times. V gene TRBV3-1 combines with J gene TRBJ1-6; unclear D gene. V lost 0 bases and J 5 bases, leaving 14 bases between the germline ends. CDR3 length: 17 residues. Per germline, CDR1 LGHDT and CDR2 YNNKEL (reference sequence). The CDR3 nucleotides read TGTGCCAGCAGCCAAGAGACGCGTCCCTCGGATAATTCACCCCTCCACTTT. Residues: CASSQETRPSDNSPLHF.

This clonotype was picked up many times. The chain employs TRBV6-1 and TRBJ1-5, with 7 bases identical to TRBD1. Germline assignment: CDR1 MNHNS and CDR2 SASEGT. V trimming: 5 bases; J trimming: 5 bases; junction bases outside the gene matches: 12. The CDR3 sequence is 16 residues long. CDR3 protein: CASSPSRQGGDQPQHF. The CDR3 bases are TGTGCCAGCAGTCCCTCCCGACAGGGAGGGGATCAGCCCCAGCATTTT.

The table lists this clonotype with many counts. The V and J genes are TRBV28 and TRBJ1-4; possible D gene TRBD1, 6 bases. The germline gives CDR1 MDHEN, CDR2 SYDVKM. The CDR3 is 14 amino acids. Trimming took off 6 bases at V and 5 bases at J, with 13 bases between the two ends. In nucleotides, the CDR3 is TGTGCCAGCAGGGGGGGCCGAGGGAATGAAAAACTGTTTTTT. Encoded protein: CASRGGRGNEKLFF.

The gene calls are TRBV12-3 or TRBV12-4 and TRBJ2-2; maybe TRBD1 (7 bases). The CDR3 covers 15 residues. V lost 6 bases, J lost 11 bases, and 22 bases lay in between. Here the CDR3 reads CASRAGTAVKGELFF. The CDR3 DNA reads as TGTGCCAGCAGGGCGGGGACAGCAGTAAAGGGAGAGCTGTTTTTT.

Comments on this clonotype: This CDR3 fails to terminate in the conserved phenylalanine or tryptophan, so it likely reflects a read error. The chain carries TRBV28 and TRBJ1-2; D possibly corresponds to TRBD1 (5 bases). From germline, CDR1 is MDHEN and CDR2 SYDVKM. The CDR3 has 13 amino acids. V lost 5 bases, J lost 4 bases, and 11 bases lay in between. This chain's CDR3 is CASSPDTLYGYTL. The CDR3 bases are TGTGCCAGCAGTCCGGACACCCTCTATGGCTACACCCTC.

The rearrangement uses TRBV18 and TRBJ1-1, with D tentatively TRBD1 (5 bases). The CDR3 has 16 residues. The germline V and J ends were trimmed by 2 bases and 2 bases, with 15 bases remaining between them. Germline CDR1 KGHSH, CDR2 LQKENI. CDR3 bases: TGTGCCAGCTCACCATCAGCTAACAGGTTAAACACTGAAGCTTTCTTT. Amino acids: CASSPSANRLNTEAFF.

This clonotype was observed at least ten times. This chain uses TRBV30 with TRBJ1-5, with unresolved D. From germline, CDR1 is GTSNPN and CDR2 SVGIG (reference sequence). The CDR3 loop spans 14 amino acids. Deletions cut 2 bases from V and 7 bases from J, with 15 bases between. CDR3: CAWSQLQSRQPQHF. The CDR3 region has the DNA TGTGCCTGGAGTCAGTTGCAGTCGAGGCAGCCCCAGCATTTT.

V gene TRBV5-5 combines with J gene TRBJ1-2; 10 nucleotides agree with TRBD1. V lost 4 bases and J lost 8; bases outside the gene matches: 17. There are 17 residues in the CDR3. Germline values: CDR1 SGHKS, CDR2 YYEKEE (reference sequence). This CDR3 is CASSDSFWDRGSRGYTF. CDR3 nucleotide sequence: TGTGCCAGCAGCGACTCGTTTTGGGACAGGGGTTCGAGGGGCTACACCTTC.

There are a few counts of this clonotype. This chain uses TRBV4-1 with TRBJ2-7; TRBD1 might be the D (5 bases). This CDR3 has 15 amino acids. The germline V and J ends were trimmed by 3 bases and 1 base, with 13 bases remaining between them. Germline V gene lookup returns CDR1 MGHRA and CDR2 YSYEKL. CDR3: CASSHRGRTSYEQYF. The CDR3 region has the DNA TGCGCCAGCAGCCATAGGGGTCGGACGTCCTACGAGCAGTACTTC.

This clonotype was picked up many times. The chain links TRBV5-1 to TRBJ2-3; D is unresolved. The CDR3 is 18 residues long. Germline CDR1 SGHRS, CDR2 YFSETQ. V was pared by 4 bases and J by 2 bases, with 23 bases between. CDR3 amino acids: CASSLDVVPSSFTDTQYF. In DNA form, the CDR3 reads TGCGCCAGCAGCCTCGACGTGGTGCCATCTTCTTTCACAGATACGCAGTATTTT.

This clonotype was seen at least ten times. In DNA form, the CDR3 reads TGTGCCAGCAGCCAGCCCGGGACGGTTGGAGACTATGGCTACACCTTC. Its translation: CASSQPGTVGDYGYTF. The rearrangement joins TRBV3-1 to TRBJ1-2, with a possible D match to TRBD1 (5 bases). The CDR3 totals 16 residues. The V end lost 3 bases, the J end lost 3 bases, and 17 bases lay between the germline ends. Germline CDR1 reads LGHDT; CDR2 reads YNNKEL (reference sequence).

A few counts support this clonotype. The chain employs TRBV5-6 and TRBJ2-5; D gene uncertain. The CDR3 length is 13 residues. In germline, CDR1 is SGHDT, CDR2 YYEEEE. Trimming took off 4 bases at V and 4 bases at J, with 11 bases between the two ends. CDR3 residues: CASSPTDPETQYF. The DNA of the CDR3 is TGTGCCAGCAGCCCTACGGATCCAGAGACCCAGTACTTC.

This clonotype was counted a few times. This chain links TRBV11-1 with TRBJ2-7; TRBD1 might be the D (5 bases). The V and J ends lost 5 bases and 3 bases respectively, with 11 bases between them. From germline, CDR1 is SGHAT and CDR2 FQDESV (reference sequence). The CDR3 is made up of 13 amino acids. The CDR3 DNA sequence: TGTGCCAGCAGCCGCGCAGGGATCTACGAGCAGTACTTC. Translating it yields CASSRAGIYEQYF. Based on the CDR3 plus reference TRBV11-1 and TRBJ2-7, the full variable domain is EAEVAQSPRYKITEKSQAVAFWCDPISGHATLYWYRQILGQGPELLVQFQDESVVDDSQLPKDRFSAERLKGVDSTLKIQPAELGDSAMYLCASSRAGIYEQYFGPGTRLTVT.

This clonotype was picked up many times. The CDR3 loop reads CASSPDSSQPQHF. The CDR3 nucleotides read TGTGCCAGCTCCCCGGACAGCTCTCAGCCCCAGCATTTT. This chain links TRBV18 with TRBJ1-5, with a possible D match to TRBD1 (6 bases). The length of the CDR3 is 13 residues. The germline CDR1 and CDR2 sequences are KGHSH and LQKENI. Trimming took off 6 bases at V and 6 bases at J, with 12 bases between the two ends.

This clonotype has a count of ten or more. The V and J genes are TRBV10-3 and TRBJ2-3, with D unresolved. The CDR3 spans 15 residues. V dropped 3 bases and J dropped 1 base, with 11 bases sitting between them. CDR1 and CDR2 (germline): ENHRY, SYGVKD. The CDR3 sequence is CAISDGPGRTDTQYF. The CDR3 bases are TGTGCCATCAGTGACGGCCCGGGTCGCACAGATACGCAGTATTTT.

The gene calls are TRBV4-1 and TRBJ2-7, with TRBD1 matching over 7 bases. The CDR3 loop spans 16 amino acids. V trimming: 0 bases; J trimming: 4 bases; junction bases outside the gene matches: 9. CDR1 is MGHRA and CDR2 is YSYEKL in the germline V gene. CDR3 DNA: TGCGCCAGCAGCCAAGAGGGGCCGGGACAGACTTACGAGCAGTACTTC. This sequence encodes CASSQEGPGQTYEQYF.

This clonotype has a count of ten or more. J is TRBJ2-1 and V is TRBV9, with 8 positions matching TRBD2. There are 15 residues in the CDR3. Germline V gene sequence: CDR1 SGDLS, CDR2 YYNGEE. Trimming removed 0 bases from V and 10 bases from J; junction bases left unmatched: 9. CDR3 region: CASSVGGGLSLEQFF. The DNA for the CDR3 is TGTGCCAGCAGCGTAGGCGGGGGGCTGTCTTTAGAGCAGTTCTTC.